This T cell receptor (beta chain) was captured by sequencing in a study of Ad26.COV2.S vaccination and SARS-CoV-2 variants. General study findings and limits: Total T cell responses, in the TCR breadth and depth analyses, may have been underestimated. Post-vaccination breadth of spike-specific CD8+ and CD4+ T cell responses was reportedly substantial.

Germline CDR1 reads SQVTM; CDR2 reads ANQGSEA. With 4 bases removed from V and 4 bases from J, the gap between germline ends came to 13 bases. The length of the CDR3 is 13 residues. As for treatment: 15 to 20 received Ad26.COV2.S at low or high dose, single or two shots; about five received placebo; per-sample allocation not given. Sampling occurred on day 63 after the first vaccine or placebo injection. The study used a vaccine consisting of an Ad26 vector that expressed Wuhan-strain SARS-CoV-2 spike. A remark on this clone: Its antigen remains unidentified.

Profiling relied on immunoSEQ multiplex PCR, and the TCRdb table lists in-frame clones only, not all of them. The sample lists around 250,000 clones, approximately 89% occurring once. The chain couples TRBV29-1 to TRBJ1-1; D uncertain. Sequencing was performed on peripheral blood, taken in a trial of Ad26.COV2.S vaccine versus placebo. The TCR originated in a person aged 18-60 years who received the Ad26.COV2.S COVID-19 vaccine or a placebo. CDR3 in amino acids: CSVGPHPSTEAFF. The CDR3 DNA follows: TGCAGCGTTGGCCCCCATCCGTCCACTGAAGCTTTCTTT.